This paragraph reports one T cell receptor beta chain. The antigen is not known. This sample is drawn from a study of OX40 agonist ivuxolimab in advanced cancers. Study information: Under the entry rules, prior anti-PD-1, anti-PD-L1 or anti-CTLA-4 therapy was allowed, and 35% to 40% had some. Three patients, one with hepatocellular carcinoma and two with cutaneous melanoma, responded partially. Study results and caveats: Relative to CD4+ cells, CD8+ T cells on average had more expanded clones.

Here immunoSEQ multiplex PCR was the method, and the copy in TCRdb shows in-frame clones only, minus some. The profile covers about 59,000 clones, with more than 75% appearing a single time and more than 4.5% taken by the ten largest. The CDR3 sequence is 11 residues long. V lost 8 bases and J lost 9, with 10 bases in between. The germline V gene encodes CDR1 MNHEY and CDR2 SVGAGI. This chain joins TRBV6-5 and TRBJ2-2, with D uncertain. The input for sequencing was CD4+ or CD8+ T cells sorted from blood, taken in a trial of the OX40 agonist ivuxolimab. This clonotype was obtained from an adult with an advanced solid tumor such as melanoma, head and neck, liver or kidney cancer. The CDR3 protein is CASGRNWELFF. The CDR3 nucleotides read TGTGCCAGCGGAAGGAACTGGGAGCTGTTTTTT.